These 19 T cell receptor beta chains originate from one sample sequenced in a study of blood T cell repertoires in COVID-19. Only in-frame clones appear in the TCRdb table, and some are missing; sequencing was by immunoSEQ multiplex PCR. The sample holds about 200,000 clones, 70% to 80% seen once. The sample was peripheral blood. These TCRs come from a woman between 40 and 50 years old with COVID-19, enrolled during active disease.

This clone occurred a few times. The chain recombines TRBV30 with TRBJ2-2; 7 bases are a match to TRBD2. The V gene end was trimmed by 7 bases and the J gene end by 3 bases; junction bases not matched to a gene: 11. CDR1 is GTSNPN and CDR2 is SVGIG in the germline V gene (reference sequence). The CDR3 spans 15 residues. The CDR3 DNA follows: TGTGCCTCCAGTCCTAGCGGACTCGACACCGGGGAGCTGTTTTTT. Its translation: CASSPSGLDTGELFF.

The V gene is TRBV11-2, the J gene TRBJ2-5; TRBD1 matches at 7 bases. J gave up 3 bases and V 5 bases, and 9 bases lay outside the gene matches. The CDR3 sequence is 15 residues long. Germline V gene sequence: CDR1 SGHAT, CDR2 FQNNGV. The CDR3 loop is CASSTGDRLKETQYF. The CDR3 DNA sequence: TGTGCCAGCAGCACCGGGGACAGACTAAAAGAGACCCAGTACTTC.

This clone was found a few times. V and J are TRBV2 and TRBJ1-3; no clear D. There are 16 residues in the CDR3. Germline values: CDR1 SNHLY, CDR2 FYNNEI. V was shortened by 6 bases and J by 0 bases, with 15 bases between the two germline ends. As DNA, the CDR3 is TGTGCCAGCAGCCGCGACCCGACGGGCTCTGGAAACACCATATATTTT. Translated: CASSRDPTGSGNTIYF.

A single count supports this clone. This chain connects TRBV24-1 to TRBJ2-2; 7 bases are shared with TRBD2. CDR1 and CDR2 (germline): KGHDR, SFDVKD. The CDR3 is made up of 16 amino acids. Trimming at V came to 6 bases and at J to 2 bases, leaving 8 bases not matched to a gene. The CDR3 nucleotides are TGTGCCACCAGTAGCGGGGCCTTCTCCAACACCGGGGAGCTGTTTTTT. Translation: CATSSGAFSNTGELFF.

V and J are TRBV5-4 and TRBJ1-5, with a weak D call TRBD1 (5 bases). The CDR3 extends over 14 amino acids. CDR1 and CDR2 (germline): SGHNT, YYREEE (reference sequence). The V and J ends lost 0 bases and 5 bases respectively, with 9 bases between them. The chain's CDR3 is CASSLGQTDQPQHF. The CDR3 DNA reads TGTGCCAGCAGCTTGGGACAGACGGATCAGCCCCAGCATTTT.

The chain carries TRBV4-2 and TRBJ2-4; the match to TRBD1 covers 9 bases. Germline V gene lookup returns CDR1 LGHNA and CDR2 YNFKEQ. This CDR3 comprises 18 residues. V shed 2 bases and J 7 bases; nucleotides not matched to a gene: 15. CDR3 loop: CASSQLRRTGGALNIQYF. In nucleotides, the CDR3 is TGTGCCAGCAGCCAACTTCGAAGAACAGGGGGCGCGTTGAACATTCAGTACTTC.

The chain combines TRBV12-3 or TRBV12-4 with TRBJ2-5; D is undetermined. The CDR3 totals 12 residues. Trimming shortened V by 5 bases and J by 1 base, and 5 bases separated the two germline ends. In DNA, the CDR3 is TGTGCCAGCAGTCCTTTCCAAGAGACCCAGTACTTC. Its translation is CASSPFQETQYF.

This sequence joins TRBV7-9 and TRBJ1-1; a possible D gene is TRBD1 (6 bases). Trimming took off 1 base at V and 4 bases at J, with 13 bases between the two ends. The germline V gene has CDR1 SEHNR and CDR2 FQNEAQ (reference sequence). This CDR3 region has 15 residues. The DNA of the CDR3 is TGTGCCAGCAGCTTAGATCCAGGGGTCGGCACTGAAGCTTTCTTT. It yields the protein CASSLDPGVGTEAFF. Complete variable domain (other parts from reference TRBV7-9 and TRBJ1-1): DTGVSQNPRHKITKRGQNVTFRCDPISEHNRLYWYRQTLGQGPEFLTYFQNEAQLEKSRLLSDRFSAERPKGSFSTLEIQRTEQGDSAMYLCASSLDPGVGTEAFFGQGTRLTVV.

There are a few counts of this clone. The V call is TRBV7-9, the J call TRBJ1-1; D may be TRBD1 (6 bases). The V end lost 5 bases, the J end lost 1 base, and 11 bases lay between the germline ends. Germline-derived CDR1 and CDR2 are SEHNR and FQNEAQ (reference sequence). The CDR3 has 14 amino acids. The CDR3 spells CASSIPTGNTEAFF. The CDR3 DNA is TGTGCCAGCAGCATCCCGACAGGGAACACTGAAGCTTTCTTT.

V and J are TRBV5-5 and TRBJ2-3; 7 bases line up with TRBD1. Germline CDR1 reads SGHKS; CDR2 reads YYEKEE (reference sequence). The CDR3 sequence is 16 residues long. Trimming took 6 bases from V and 1 from J; bases not matched to a gene: 11. The CDR3 loop reads CASTTLGGRGTDTQYF. The CDR3 region has the DNA TGTGCCAGCACCACCCTAGGGGGCAGGGGCACAGATACGCAGTATTTT.

V gene TRBV4-3 combines with J gene TRBJ2-3, with 7 bases that match TRBD1. V was clipped by 4 bases and J by 5 bases; unmatched bases: 12. Germline lookup yields CDR1 LGHNA and CDR2 YSLEER. This CDR3 has 16 residues. The CDR3 nucleotides read TGCGCCAGCAGCCGCAAAGAAGGGACAGCGCGAGATACGCAGTATTTT. This encodes CASSRKEGTARDTQYF.

V and J are TRBV27 and TRBJ1-2; 8 bases map to TRBD1. Trimming at V came to 3 bases and at J to 8 bases, leaving 5 bases not matched to a gene. CDR1 and CDR2 from the germline V gene are MNHEY and SMNVEV (reference sequence). The length of the CDR3 is 13 residues. The CDR3 coding sequence is TGTGCCAGCAGTTTTCAGGGGGCTAAAGGCTACACCTTC. Encoded protein: CASSFQGAKGYTF.

The genes are TRBV18 and TRBJ1-1; 8 nucleotides agree with TRBD1. CDR1 and CDR2 from the germline V gene are KGHSH and LQKENI. The trim removed 0 bases at V and 4 bases at J, leaving 10 bases unmatched. The CDR3 covers 17 residues. The CDR3 sequence: CASSPPSPQGAGTEAFF. CDR3 nucleotides: TGTGCCAGCTCACCACCGAGCCCTCAGGGGGCAGGCACTGAAGCTTTCTTT.

The chain carries TRBV24-1 and TRBJ1-5; tentative D call: TRBD1 (6 bases). Germline V gene data show CDR1 as KGHDR and CDR2 as SFDVKD. The CDR3 is made up of 14 amino acids. Trimming took 2 bases from V and 4 from J, leaving 8 bases between them. CDR3 region: CATSDSRGNQPQHF. DNA of the CDR3: TGTGCCACCAGTGATTCGAGGGGGAATCAGCCCCAGCATTTT.

The rearrangement joins TRBV28 to TRBJ2-1, with 7 bases that match TRBD1. The V segment lost 7 bases and the J segment 1 base; nucleotides outside the gene matches: 4. In germline, CDR1 is MDHEN, CDR2 SYDVKM. The CDR3 covers 14 residues. This CDR3 reads CASTPGGSYNEQFF. The DNA for the CDR3 is TGTGCCAGCACCCCAGGGGGATCCTACAATGAGCAGTTCTTC.

The chain couples TRBV6-5 to TRBJ2-3, with 7 bases fitting TRBD2. V was pared by 0 bases and J by 3 bases, with 3 bases of the junction left unmatched. Germline assignment: CDR1 MNHEY and CDR2 SVGAGI. The CDR3 extends over 15 amino acids. CDR3 residues: CASSYSLGGTDTQYF. The CDR3 nucleotides are TGTGCCAGCAGTTACTCCCTGGGGGGGACAGATACGCAGTATTTT.

The chain recombines TRBV5-4 with TRBJ2-3; 13 positions agree with TRBD2. V shed 4 bases and J 6 bases; nucleotides not matched to a gene: 11. Germline CDR1 and CDR2: SGHNT and YYREEE (reference sequence). The CDR3 loop spans 17 amino acids. CDR3 bases: TGTGCCAGCAGCCCGGGCTTACTAGCGGGAGGGGTGGATACGCAGTATTTT. Encoded protein: CASSPGLLAGGVDTQYF.

The chain joins TRBV21-1 to TRBJ2-5; the table calls TRBD1, which could not be checked here. TRBV21-1 is shown as a pseudogene. The CDR3 is 17 residues long. The chain's CDR3 is CASSTRQGARRKETQYF. The CDR3 nucleotides read TGTGCCAGCAGCACTCGACAGGGGGCACGGCGTAAAGAGACCCAGTACTTC.

The V gene is TRBV2, the J gene TRBJ1-2; D not resolved. V lost 5 bases and J 7 bases, leaving 20 bases between the germline ends. The CDR3 extends over 15 amino acids. CDR1 and CDR2 from the germline V gene are SNHLY and FYNNEI. This CDR3 is CASSFQLEAYSGYTF. CDR3 DNA sequence: TGTGCCAGCAGTTTTCAGTTGGAGGCATATAGTGGCTACACCTTC. The full variable domain, rest sourced from reference TRBV2 and TRBJ1-2, is EPEVTQTPSHQVTQMGQEVILRCVPISNHLYFYWYRQILGQKVEFLVSFYNNEISEKSEIFDDQFSVERPDGSNFTLKIRSTKLEDSAMYFCASSFQLEAYSGYTFGSGTRLTVV.